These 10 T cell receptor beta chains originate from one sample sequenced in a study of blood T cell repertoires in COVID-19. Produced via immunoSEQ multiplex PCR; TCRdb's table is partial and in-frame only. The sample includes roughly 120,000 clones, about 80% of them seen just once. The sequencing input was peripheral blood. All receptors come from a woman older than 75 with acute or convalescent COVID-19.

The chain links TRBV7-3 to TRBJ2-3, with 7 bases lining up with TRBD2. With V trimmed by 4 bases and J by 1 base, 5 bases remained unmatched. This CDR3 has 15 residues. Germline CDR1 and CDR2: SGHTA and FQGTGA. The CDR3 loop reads CASSWVAGGTDTQYF. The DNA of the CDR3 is TGTGCCAGCAGCTGGGTGGCGGGGGGCACAGATACGCAGTATTTT.

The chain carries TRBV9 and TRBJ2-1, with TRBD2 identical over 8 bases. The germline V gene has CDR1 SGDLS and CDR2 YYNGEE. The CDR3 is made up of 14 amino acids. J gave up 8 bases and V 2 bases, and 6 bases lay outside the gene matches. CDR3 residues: CASSVGTRIDEQFF. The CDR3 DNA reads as TGTGCCAGCAGCGTGGGGACTAGGATTGATGAGCAGTTCTTC.

The CDR3 DNA is TGTGCCAGTAGTAGGGGACTAGCGGGAGTCGATGAGCAGTTCTTC. It specifies CASSRGLAGVDEQFF. V usage is TRBV19 and J usage is TRBJ2-1; 14 bases agree with TRBD2. This CDR3 spans 15 amino acids. V was clipped by 4 bases and J by 8 bases; unmatched bases: 4. Germline V gene data show CDR1 as LNHDA and CDR2 as SQIVND (reference sequence).

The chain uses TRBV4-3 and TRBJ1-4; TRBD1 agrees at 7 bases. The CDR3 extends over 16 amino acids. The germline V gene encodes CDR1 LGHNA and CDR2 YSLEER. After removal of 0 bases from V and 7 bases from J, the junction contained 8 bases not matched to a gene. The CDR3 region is CASSQDRIGGTEKLFF. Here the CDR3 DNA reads TGCGCCAGCAGCCAAGATAGAATAGGGGGCACTGAAAAACTGTTTTTT.

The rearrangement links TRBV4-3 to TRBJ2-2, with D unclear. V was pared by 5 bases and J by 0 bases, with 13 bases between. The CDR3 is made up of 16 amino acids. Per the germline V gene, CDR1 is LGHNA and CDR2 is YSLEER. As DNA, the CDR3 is TGCGCCAGCAGCATTCTTGGGCAACCGAACACCGGGGAGCTGTTTTTT. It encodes CASSILGQPNTGELFF.

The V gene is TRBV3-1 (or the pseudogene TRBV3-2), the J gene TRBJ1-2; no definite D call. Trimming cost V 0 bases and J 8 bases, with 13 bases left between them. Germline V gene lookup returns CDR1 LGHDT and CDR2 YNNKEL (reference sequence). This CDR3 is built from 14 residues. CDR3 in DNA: TGTGCCAGCAGCCAAGATCCGCAGGCTCAAGGCTACACCTTC. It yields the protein CASSQDPQAQGYTF.

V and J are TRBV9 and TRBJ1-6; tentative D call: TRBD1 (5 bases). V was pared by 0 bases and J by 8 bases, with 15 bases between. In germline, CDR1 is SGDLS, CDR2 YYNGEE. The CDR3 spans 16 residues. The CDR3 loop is CASSVDPDSFDSPLHF. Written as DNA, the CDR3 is TGTGCCAGCAGCGTAGACCCCGACAGTTTTGATTCACCCCTCCACTTT. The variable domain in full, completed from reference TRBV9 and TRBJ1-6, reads DSGVTQTPKHLITATGQRVTLRCSPRSGDLSVYWYQQSLDQGLQFLIQYYNGEERAKGNILERFSAQQFPDLHSELNLSSLELGDSALYFCASSVDPDSFDSPLHFGNGTRLTVT.

The CDR3 region has the DNA TGTGCCAGTAGAAGACAGGGAACCTACGAGCAGTACTTC. This codes for CASRRQGTYEQYF. The chain is built from TRBV19 and TRBJ2-7, with 7 bases matching TRBD1. Germline V gives CDR1 LNHDA, CDR2 SQIVND (reference sequence). This CDR3 region has 13 residues. The junction had 4 bases not matched to a gene; V was cut back by 6 bases and J by 2 bases.

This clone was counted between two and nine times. CDR3 nucleotide sequence: TGTGCCAGCAGTGCGGGACAGGGGAATCAGCCCCAGCATTTT. Protein product: CASSAGQGNQPQHF. The chain employs TRBV27 and TRBJ1-5, with TRBD1 matching 10 bases. Germline CDR1 is MNHEY and CDR2 is SMNVEV (reference sequence). V was pared by 5 bases and J by 4 bases, with 2 bases of the junction left unmatched. The CDR3 is made up of 14 amino acids.

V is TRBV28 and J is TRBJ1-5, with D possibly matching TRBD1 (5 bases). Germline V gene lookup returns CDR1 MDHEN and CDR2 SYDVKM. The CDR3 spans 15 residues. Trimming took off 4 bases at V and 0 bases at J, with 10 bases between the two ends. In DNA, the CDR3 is TGTGCCAGCAGTTCTCGGGGGTATAGCAATCAGCCCCAGCATTTT. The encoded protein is CASSSRGYSNQPQHF.